Below, 4 T cell receptor beta chains from the same sample are listed, as sequenced in a study of immune characterization of retroperitoneal liposarcoma. In TCRdb, the PCR reads were re-called with MiXCR into one record per CDR3 protein. Counted here are approximately 10,000 distinct CDR3 sequences, about 39% occurring once; the ten biggest clones make up 10%. The sample consisted of tumor tissue. The receptors were gathered from a female donor with retroperitoneal liposarcoma.

The chain is built from TRBV7-6 and TRBJ2-1, with a tentative D call TRBD1 (5 bases). Looked up from germline, CDR1 is SGHVS and CDR2 is FNYEAQ. The CDR3 length is 12 residues. Trimming removed 7 bases at V and 4 bases at J, with 8 bases between. The CDR3 sequence: CASTGRYNEQFF. The DNA of the CDR3 is TGTGCCAGCACAGGGCGTTACAATGAGCAGTTCTTC. The full variable domain, completed using reference TRBV7-6 and TRBJ2-1, is GAGVSQSPRYKVTKRGQDVALRCDPISGHVSLYWYRQALGQGPEFLTYFNYEAQQDKSGLPNDRFSAERPEGSISTLTIQRTEQRDSAMYRCASTGRYNEQFFGPGTRLTVL.

V is TRBV6-5 and J is TRBJ2-7; D may be TRBD1 (5 bases). Germline loops: CDR1 MNHEY, CDR2 SVGAGI. The CDR3 length is 14 residues. V was clipped by 2 bases and J by 3 bases, with 11 bases between them. The CDR3 region is CASSYGAGFYEQYF. The CDR3 DNA follows: TGTGCCAGCAGTTACGGGGCCGGGTTCTACGAGCAGTACTTC.

The chain uses TRBV7-2 and TRBJ2-1, with unresolved D. The germline V gene encodes CDR1 SGHTA and CDR2 FQGNSA. Trimming left V 5 bases short and J 10 bases short, with 18 bases between. This CDR3 comprises 14 residues. In nucleotides, the CDR3 is TGTGCCAGCAGCCCCTGGACCATTTCCTACGAGCAGTTCTTC. Residues: CASSPWTISYEQFF.

By share of the sample, this clonotype is large. This CDR3 is CASSWSKGGSVSEQFF. In nucleotides, the CDR3 is TGTGCCAGCAGTTGGTCCAAGGGCGGGAGCGTCAGTGAGCAGTTCTTC. This chain joins TRBV6-1 and TRBJ2-1; 7 bases are shared with TRBD2. Germline trimming cut 5 bases from V and 9 bases from J; bases unmatched to any gene: 16. The CDR3 consists of 16 residues. CDR1 is MNHNS, CDR2 SASEGT, per germline.